The rows below give T cell receptor beta chains drawn from one sample of a study of T-cell reconstitution after alpha-beta-depleted transplantation in children. Via MiXCR, TCRdb re-called the PCR reads, giving one row per CDR3 protein. The data hold under 850,000 distinct CDR3 sequences, with 10% to 15% observed a single time. Sample: PBMCs, taken before TCRalphabeta/CD19-depleted stem cell transplant. Receptor source: a girl aged 2 to 9 with congenital amegakaryocytic thrombocytopenia, due to receive a stem cell transplant. CDR3s include the opening cysteine and the closing phenylalanine or tryptophan. D genes are given only for firm matches. Clone size is shown for a subset of rows, as once, few, many or a class of expanded clone.

j_call: TRBJ2-7
v_call: TRBV28
clone_size: many
d_call: .
cdr3_nt: TGTGCCAGCAGTTTAAGGCGGGACGAGCAGTACTTC
cdr3_aa: CASSLRRDEQYF

j_call: TRBJ2-1
v_call: TRBV19
clone_size: .
d_call: TRBD1
cdr3_nt: TGTGCCAGTAGTGAGGGGACAGGGGGGTACAATGAGCAGTTCTTC
cdr3_aa: CASSEGTGGYNEQFF

j_call: TRBJ2-7
v_call: TRBV20-1
clone_size: many
d_call: TRBD2
cdr3_nt: TGCAGTGCTCTTAGACTAGCGGGAGGCCACGAGCAGTACTTC
cdr3_aa: CSALRLAGGHEQYF

j_call: TRBJ2-3
v_call: TRBV5-4
clone_size: .
d_call: .
cdr3_nt: TGTGCCAGCAGCCGATCTGCGTCCACAGATACGCAGTATTTT
cdr3_aa: CASSRSASTDTQYF

j_call: TRBJ2-7
v_call: TRBV20-1
clone_size: many
d_call: TRBD2
cdr3_nt: TGCAGTGCTAGAGATCGGGAGGTCGGTTTAGTCACTTACGAGCAGTACTTC
cdr3_aa: CSARDREVGLVTYEQYF

j_call: TRBJ2-1
v_call: TRBV7-8
clone_size: many
d_call: .
cdr3_nt: TGTGCCAGCAGCTTGGCGGGATTCTACAATGAGCAGTTCTTC
cdr3_aa: CASSLAGFYNEQFF

j_call: TRBJ2-1
v_call: TRBV20-1
clone_size: few
d_call: TRBD2
cdr3_nt: TGCAGTGCTAGAGATATGGCGGGAGGGCCGGGAGAGCAGTTCTTC
cdr3_aa: CSARDMAGGPGEQFF

j_call: TRBJ2-5
v_call: TRBV12-3/TRBV12-4
clone_size: many
d_call: .
cdr3_nt: TGTGCCAGCAGTCACTATCCCGTTCAGCTTGAATGGGAGACCCAGTACTTC
cdr3_aa: CASSHYPVQLEWETQYF

j_call: TRBJ2-2
v_call: TRBV7-8
clone_size: few
d_call: TRBD1
cdr3_nt: TGTGCCAGCAGCTTATACGGGACAGGGAACACCGGGGAGCTGTTTTTT
cdr3_aa: CASSLYGTGNTGELFF

j_call: TRBJ2-1
v_call: TRBV7-8
clone_size: few
d_call: .
cdr3_nt: TGTGCCAGCAGCACACATGAGGGGGGACTGACTGAGCAGTTCTTC
cdr3_aa: CASSTHEGGLTEQFF

j_call: TRBJ2-3
v_call: TRBV18
clone_size: .
d_call: .
cdr3_nt: TGTGCCAGCTCACCCGACCCACAAGCAGCCGCAGATACGCAGTATTTT
cdr3_aa: CASSPDPQAAADTQYF

j_call: TRBJ2-1
v_call: TRBV6-2/TRBV6-3
clone_size: few
d_call: .
cdr3_nt: TGTGCCAGCACCATACCGGGTGGGGCTCGGAATGAGCAGTTCTTC
cdr3_aa: CASTIPGGARNEQFF

j_call: TRBJ2-1
v_call: TRBV20-1
clone_size: many
d_call: TRBD2
cdr3_nt: TGCAGTGCTAGTAACATAGCGGGAACCGGGTACAATGAGCAGTTCTTC
cdr3_aa: CSASNIAGTGYNEQFF

j_call: TRBJ2-7
v_call: TRBV11-2
clone_size: .
d_call: .
cdr3_nt: TGTGCCAGCAGCTTATTAGCGGTACCCTACGAGCAGTACTTC
cdr3_aa: CASSLLAVPYEQYF

j_call: TRBJ2-1
v_call: TRBV7-8
clone_size: few
d_call: TRBD1
cdr3_nt: TGTGCCAGCAGCTACCGGGACAGTGTAAAGAATGAGCAGTTCTTC
cdr3_aa: CASSYRDSVKNEQFF

j_call: TRBJ2-1
v_call: TRBV29-1
clone_size: many
d_call: .
cdr3_nt: TGCAGCGTTGGCCGACAGGCGACGAACAATGAGCAGTTCTTC
cdr3_aa: CSVGRQATNNEQFF

j_call: TRBJ2-7
v_call: TRBV20-1
clone_size: few
d_call: .
cdr3_nt: TGCAGTGCTAGAGAGATACTCGCCTACGAGCAGTACTTC
cdr3_aa: CSAREILAYEQYF

j_call: TRBJ2-1
v_call: TRBV2
clone_size: .
d_call: .
cdr3_nt: TGTGCCAGCACCCCGGGGCCACCACCGATTAGCTCCTACAATGAGCAGTTCTTC
cdr3_aa: CASTPGPPPISSYNEQFF

j_call: TRBJ2-1
v_call: TRBV9
clone_size: many
d_call: .
cdr3_nt: TGTGCCAGCAGCGTAGCGCAGCCGGGGTACAATGAGCAGTTCTTC
cdr3_aa: CASSVAQPGYNEQFF

j_call: TRBJ2-4
v_call: TRBV29-1
clone_size: many
d_call: TRBD2
cdr3_nt: TGCAGCGTTGAATTAGCGGGAGGGCCGAACATTCAGTACTTC
cdr3_aa: CSVELAGGPNIQYF